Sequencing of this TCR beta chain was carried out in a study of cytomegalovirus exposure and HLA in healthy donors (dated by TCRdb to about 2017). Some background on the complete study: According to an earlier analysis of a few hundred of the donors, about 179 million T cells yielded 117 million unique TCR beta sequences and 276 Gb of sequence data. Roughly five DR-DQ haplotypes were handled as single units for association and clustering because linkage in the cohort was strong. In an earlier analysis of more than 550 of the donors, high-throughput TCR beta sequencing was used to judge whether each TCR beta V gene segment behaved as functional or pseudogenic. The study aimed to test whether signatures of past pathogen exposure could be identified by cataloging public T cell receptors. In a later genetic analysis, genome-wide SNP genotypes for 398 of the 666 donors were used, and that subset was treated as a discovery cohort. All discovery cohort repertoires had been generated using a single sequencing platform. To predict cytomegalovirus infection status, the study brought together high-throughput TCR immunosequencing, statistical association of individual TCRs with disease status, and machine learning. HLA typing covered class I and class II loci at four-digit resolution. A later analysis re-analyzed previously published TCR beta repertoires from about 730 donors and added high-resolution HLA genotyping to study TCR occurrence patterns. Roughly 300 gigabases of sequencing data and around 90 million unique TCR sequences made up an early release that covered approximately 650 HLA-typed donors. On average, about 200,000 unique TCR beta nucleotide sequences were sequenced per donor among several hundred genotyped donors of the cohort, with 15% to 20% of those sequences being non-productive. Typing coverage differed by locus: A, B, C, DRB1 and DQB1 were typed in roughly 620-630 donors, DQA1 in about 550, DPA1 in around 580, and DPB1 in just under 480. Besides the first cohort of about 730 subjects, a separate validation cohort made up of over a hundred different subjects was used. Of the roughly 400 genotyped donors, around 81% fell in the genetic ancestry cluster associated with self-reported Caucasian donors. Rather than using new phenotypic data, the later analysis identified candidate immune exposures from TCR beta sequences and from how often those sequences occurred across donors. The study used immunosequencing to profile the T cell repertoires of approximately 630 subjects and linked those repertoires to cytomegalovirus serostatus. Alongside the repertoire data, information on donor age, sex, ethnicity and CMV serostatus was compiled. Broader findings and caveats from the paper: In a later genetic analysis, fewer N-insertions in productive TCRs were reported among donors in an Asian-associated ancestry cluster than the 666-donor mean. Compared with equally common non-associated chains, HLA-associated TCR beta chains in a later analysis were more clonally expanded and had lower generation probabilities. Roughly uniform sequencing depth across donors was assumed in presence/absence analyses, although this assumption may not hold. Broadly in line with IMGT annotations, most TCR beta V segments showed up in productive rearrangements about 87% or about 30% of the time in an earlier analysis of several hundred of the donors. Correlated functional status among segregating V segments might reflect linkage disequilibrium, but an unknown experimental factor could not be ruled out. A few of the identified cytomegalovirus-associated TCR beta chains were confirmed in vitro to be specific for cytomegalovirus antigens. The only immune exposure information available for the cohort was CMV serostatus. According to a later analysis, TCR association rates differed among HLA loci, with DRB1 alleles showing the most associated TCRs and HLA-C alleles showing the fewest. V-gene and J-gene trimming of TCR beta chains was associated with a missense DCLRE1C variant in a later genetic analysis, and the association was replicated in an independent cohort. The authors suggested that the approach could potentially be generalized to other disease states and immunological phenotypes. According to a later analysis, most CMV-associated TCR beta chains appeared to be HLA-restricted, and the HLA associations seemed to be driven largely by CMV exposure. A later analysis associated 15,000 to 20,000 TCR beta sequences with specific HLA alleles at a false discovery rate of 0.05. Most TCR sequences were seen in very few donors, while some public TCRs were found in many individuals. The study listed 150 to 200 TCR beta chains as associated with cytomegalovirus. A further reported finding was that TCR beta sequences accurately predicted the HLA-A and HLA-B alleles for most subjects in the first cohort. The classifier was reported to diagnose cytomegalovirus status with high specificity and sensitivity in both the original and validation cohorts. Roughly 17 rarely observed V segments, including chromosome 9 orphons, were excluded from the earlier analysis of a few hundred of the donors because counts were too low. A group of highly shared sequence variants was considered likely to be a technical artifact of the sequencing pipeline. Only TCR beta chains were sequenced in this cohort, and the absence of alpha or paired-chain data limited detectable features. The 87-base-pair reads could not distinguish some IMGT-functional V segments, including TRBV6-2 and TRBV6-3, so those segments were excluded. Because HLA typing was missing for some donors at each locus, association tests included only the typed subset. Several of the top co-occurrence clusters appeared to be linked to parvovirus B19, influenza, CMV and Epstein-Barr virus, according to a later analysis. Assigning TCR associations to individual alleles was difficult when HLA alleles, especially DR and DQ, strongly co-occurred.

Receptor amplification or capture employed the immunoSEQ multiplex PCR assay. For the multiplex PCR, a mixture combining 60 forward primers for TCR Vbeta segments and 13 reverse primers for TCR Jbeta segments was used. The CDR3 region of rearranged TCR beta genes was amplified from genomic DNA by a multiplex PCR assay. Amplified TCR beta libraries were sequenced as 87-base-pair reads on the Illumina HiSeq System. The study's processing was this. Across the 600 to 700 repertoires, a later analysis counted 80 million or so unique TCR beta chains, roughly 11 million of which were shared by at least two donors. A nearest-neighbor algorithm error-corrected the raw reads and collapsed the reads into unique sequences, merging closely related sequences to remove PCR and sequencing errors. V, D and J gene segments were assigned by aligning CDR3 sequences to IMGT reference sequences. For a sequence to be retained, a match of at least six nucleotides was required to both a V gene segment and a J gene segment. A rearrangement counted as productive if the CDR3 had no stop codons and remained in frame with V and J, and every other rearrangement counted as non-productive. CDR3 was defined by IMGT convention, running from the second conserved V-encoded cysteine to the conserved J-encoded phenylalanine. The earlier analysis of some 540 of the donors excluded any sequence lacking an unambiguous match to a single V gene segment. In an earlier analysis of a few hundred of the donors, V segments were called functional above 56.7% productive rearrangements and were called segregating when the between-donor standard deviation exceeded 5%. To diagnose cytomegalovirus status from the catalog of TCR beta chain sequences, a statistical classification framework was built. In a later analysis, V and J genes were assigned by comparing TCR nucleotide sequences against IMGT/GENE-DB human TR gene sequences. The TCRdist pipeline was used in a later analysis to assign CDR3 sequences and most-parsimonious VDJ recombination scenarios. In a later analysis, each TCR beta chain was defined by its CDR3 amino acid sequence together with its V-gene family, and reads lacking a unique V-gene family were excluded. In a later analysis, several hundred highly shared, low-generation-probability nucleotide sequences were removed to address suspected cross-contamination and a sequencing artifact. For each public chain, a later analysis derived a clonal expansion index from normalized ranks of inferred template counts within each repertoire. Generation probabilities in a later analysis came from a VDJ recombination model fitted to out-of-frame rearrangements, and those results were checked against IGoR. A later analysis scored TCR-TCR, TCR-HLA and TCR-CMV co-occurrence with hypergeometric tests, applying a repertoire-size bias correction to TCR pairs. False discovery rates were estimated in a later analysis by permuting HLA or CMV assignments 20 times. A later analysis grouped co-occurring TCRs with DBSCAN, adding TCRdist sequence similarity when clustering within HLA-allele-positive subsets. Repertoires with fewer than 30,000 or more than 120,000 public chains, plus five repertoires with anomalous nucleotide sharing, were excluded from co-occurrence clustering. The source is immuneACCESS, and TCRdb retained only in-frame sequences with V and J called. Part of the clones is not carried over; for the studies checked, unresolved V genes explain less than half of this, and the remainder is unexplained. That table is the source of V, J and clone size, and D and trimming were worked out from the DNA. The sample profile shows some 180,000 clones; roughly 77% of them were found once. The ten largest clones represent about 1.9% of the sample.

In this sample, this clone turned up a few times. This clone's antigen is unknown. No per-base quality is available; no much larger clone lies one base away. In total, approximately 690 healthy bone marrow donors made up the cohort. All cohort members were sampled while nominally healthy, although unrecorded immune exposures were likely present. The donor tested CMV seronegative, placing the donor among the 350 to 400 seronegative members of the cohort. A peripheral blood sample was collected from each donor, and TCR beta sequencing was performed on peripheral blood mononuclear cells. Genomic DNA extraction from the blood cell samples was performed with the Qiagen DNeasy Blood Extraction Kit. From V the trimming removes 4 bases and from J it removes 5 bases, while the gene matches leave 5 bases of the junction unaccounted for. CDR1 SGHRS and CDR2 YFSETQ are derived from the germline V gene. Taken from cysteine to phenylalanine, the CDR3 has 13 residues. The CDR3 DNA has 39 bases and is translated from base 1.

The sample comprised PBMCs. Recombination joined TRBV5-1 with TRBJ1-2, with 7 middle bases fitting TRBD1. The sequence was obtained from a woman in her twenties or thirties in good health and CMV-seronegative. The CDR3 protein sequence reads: CASSTGQAYGYTF. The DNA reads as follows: TGCGCCAGCAGCACAGGACAGGCTTATGGCTACACCTTC. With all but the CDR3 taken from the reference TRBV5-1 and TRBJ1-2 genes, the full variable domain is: KAGVTQTPRYLIKTRGQQVTLSCSPISGHRSVSWYQQTPGQGLQFLFEYFSETQRNKGNFPGRFSGRQFSNSRSEMNVSTLELGDSALYLCASSTGQAYGYTFGSGTRLTVV.